A selection of T cell receptor beta chains follows, all from one sample in a study of Ad26.COV2.S vaccination and SARS-CoV-2 variants. Using immunoSEQ multiplex PCR, the repertoire was profiled, and TCRdb retains in-frame clones only, with some absent. Of about 450,000 clones in the sample, roughly nine tenths were seen once. Sequencing used peripheral blood, obtained in a trial of Ad26.COV2.S vaccine versus placebo. These receptors were taken from a person aged 18 to 65 who received the Ad26.COV2.S COVID-19 vaccine or a placebo. Both conserved end residues are part of each CDR3. A D gene is named only where the DNA matches it firmly. A row's size may be missing; if present it is once, few, many or a size class.

abundance | j_gene | d_gene | v_gene | CDR3nt | CDR3aa
- | TRBJ2-7 | - | TRBV20-1 | TGCAGTGCTAGAGAAGCGGGTGTCCCGTACTTC | CSAREAGVPYF
- | TRBJ1-1 | TRBD1 | TRBV28 | TGTGCCAGCAAGCCAGGGGGCTACAGGTTGAACACTGAAGCTTTCTTT | CASKPGGYRLNTEAFF
- | TRBJ2-7 | - | TRBV5-1 | TGCGCCAGCAGCCCGGGGATTGTTACTAGCTCCTACGAGCAGTACTTC | CASSPGIVTSSYEQYF
- | TRBJ1-1 | - | TRBV5-1 | TGCGCCAGCCGCTTCGGGGGCGGCACTGAAGCTTTCTTT | CASRFGGGTEAFF
- | TRBJ2-1 | - | TRBV3-1/TRBV3-2 | TGTGCCAGCAGCCAAGAGTGGGCCCCCAACAATGAGCAGTTCTTC | CASSQEWAPNNEQFF
- | TRBJ2-3 | - | TRBV10-3 | TGTGCCATCAGTGATCGTCCCACCGGAGAGAGCACAGATACGCAGTATTTT | CAISDRPTGESTDTQYF
few | TRBJ1-1 | - | TRBV6-5 | TGTGCCAGCAGGTACAGATTAGAAGCTTTCTTT | CASRYRLEAFF
- | TRBJ2-5 | - | TRBV7-2 | TGTGCCAGCAGCTTCAACTGGCAAGAGACCCAGTACTTC | CASSFNWQETQYF
once | TRBJ2-2 | TRBD1 | TRBV3-1/TRBV3-2 | TGTGCCAGCAGCCCGCACCCACTGACAGGGTGCACCGGGGAGCTGTTTTTT | CASSPHPLTGCTGELFF
- | TRBJ1-6 | - | TRBV7-2 | TGTGCCAGCAGCTTAGGTCGATCACCCCTCCACTTT | CASSLGRSPLHF
- | TRBJ2-1 | TRBD2 | TRBV2 | TGTGCCAGCAGTGAAGCGCTTAGCGGGACTAGCTCCTACAATGAGCAGTTCTTC | CASSEALSGTSSYNEQFF
- | TRBJ2-2 | - | TRBV5-1 | TGCGCCAGCAGCTTGGCTCGGGAGCTGTTTTTT | CASSLARELFF
- | TRBJ2-5 | - | TRBV10-1 | TGCGCCAGCAGTGAGGCCTTGAAAGAGACCCAGTACTTC | CASSEALKETQYF
- | TRBJ2-4 | - | TRBV11-1 | TGTGCCAGCAGCTTTGTCAAAAACATTCAGTACTTC | CASSFVKNIQYF
- | TRBJ2-5 | - | TRBV7-9 | TGTGCCAGCAGCTTACTAGCGTTGATGGGGGAGACCCAGTACTTC | CASSLLALMGETQYF
- | TRBJ1-5 | - | TRBV2 | TGTGCCAGCAGTGAACTGTTGGGTAGCAATCAGCCCCAGCATTTT | CASSELLGSNQPQHF
- | TRBJ1-4 | - | TRBV18 | TGTGCCAGCTCACCCGGGACATCTGAAAAACTGTTTTTT | CASSPGTSEKLFF
- | TRBJ1-1 | - | TRBV7-9 | TGTGCCAGCAACGCACAGGGTACTGAAGCTTTCTTT | CASNAQGTEAFF